A single sample is the source of the 20 T cell receptor beta chains below, sequenced in a study of T-cell memory formation after mild COVID-19. TCRdb re-analysed the 5' RACE reads in MiXCR, keeping a single row per CDR3 protein. The sample yields fewer than 150,000 distinct CDR3 sequences, about 20% seen once. Sequenced input: PBMCs or a T cell subset sorted from them (not recorded which). These TCRs come from a man aged 18 to 29 who had mild COVID-19 (a few samples of this study predate the infection). Cell type and time point are not known.

V and J are TRBV7-9 and TRBJ2-5, with D uncertain. The CDR3 has 15 residues. Trimming took 3 bases from V and 1 from J, leaving 12 bases between them. In germline, CDR1 is SEHNR, CDR2 FQNEAQ (reference sequence). In nucleotides, the CDR3 is TGTGCCAGCAGCTTTGTACCAGGAGCCCAAGAGACCCAGTACTTC. Protein: CASSFVPGAQETQYF.

The chain employs TRBV5-1 and TRBJ1-2; D might be TRBD1 (5 bases). The V gene lost 4 bases and the J gene lost 5 bases, with 18 bases spanning the gap. The CDR3 runs to 15 residues. The V gene's germline CDR1 is SGHRS and CDR2 YFSETQ. The CDR3 is CASSAEGRAQYGYTF. CDR3 nucleotide sequence: TGCGCCAGCAGCGCGGAAGGCAGGGCCCAATATGGCTACACCTTC.

This clonotype has only a few counts. The chain has TRBV30 and TRBJ2-7; D possibly matches TRBD1 or TRBD2 (5 bases each). From germline, CDR1 is GTSNPN and CDR2 SVGIG (reference sequence). V shed 8 bases and J shed 4 bases, with 18 bases lying between them. The CDR3 covers 13 residues. This CDR3 reads CAGTRPEKYEQYF. Here the CDR3 DNA reads TGTGCCGGGACCAGGCCGGAGAAATACGAGCAGTACTTC.

This clonotype appeared a few times. The chain is built from TRBV3-1 and TRBJ2-3; TRBD2 might be the D (5 bases). The V end lost 4 bases, the J end lost 2 bases, and 16 bases lay between the germline ends. CDR3 size: 16 residues. Germline-derived CDR1 and CDR2 are LGHDT and YNNKEL (reference sequence). The CDR3 sequence is CASSPWTPLITDTQYF. Here the CDR3 DNA reads TGTGCCAGCAGCCCATGGACTCCACTTATCACAGATACGCAGTATTTT.

This clonotype was seen a handful of times. The chain recombines TRBV7-9 with TRBJ2-3; maybe TRBD1 (6 bases). This CDR3 contains 12 residues. Trimming cost V 4 bases and J 6 bases, with 8 bases left between them. CDR1 is SEHNR and CDR2 is FQNEAQ in the germline V gene (reference sequence). CDR3 sequence (DNA): TGTGCCAGCAGCTCGAGGGGGGATACGCAGTATTTT. Encoded protein: CASSSRGDTQYF. Using reference TRBV7-9 and TRBJ2-3 for the parts outside the CDR3, the full variable domain is DTGVSQNPRHKITKRGQNVTFRCDPISEHNRLYWYRQTLGQGPEFLTYFQNEAQLEKSRLLSDRFSAERPKGSFSTLEIQRTEQGDSAMYLCASSSRGDTQYFGPGTRLTVL.

This clonotype was observed a few times. V gene TRBV10-3 combines with J gene TRBJ2-1, with 9 bases aligning to TRBD1. With V trimmed by 7 bases and J by 5 bases, 6 bases remained unmatched. The CDR3 loop spans 14 amino acids. Germline loops: CDR1 ENHRY, CDR2 SYGVKD. CDR3 sequence (DNA): TGTGCCATCAAGGGACAGGGTGAACACAATGAGCAGTTCTTC. Translated: CAIKGQGEHNEQFF.

This clonotype was seen more than once but under ten times. CDR3 protein: CASSTGLAGGSPEQYF. The DNA of the CDR3 is TGTGCCAGCAGTACGGGACTAGCGGGGGGGAGCCCGGAGCAGTATTTT. The chain joins TRBV27 to TRBJ2-3; 16 nucleotides agree with TRBD2. Trimming at V came to 5 bases and at J to 11 bases, leaving 10 bases not matched to a gene. Germline-derived CDR1 and CDR2 are MNHEY and SMNVEV (reference sequence). The CDR3 is made up of 16 amino acids.

V and J are TRBV4-3 and TRBJ1-6; D unresolved. In germline, CDR1 is LGHNA, CDR2 YSLEER. The CDR3 is 18 residues long. V was clipped by 0 bases and J by 0 bases, with 12 bases between them. Here the CDR3 DNA reads TGCGCCAGCAGCCAAGATGTTTCGGGGAGCTCCTATAATTCACCCCTCCACTTT. Translation gives CASSQDVSGSSYNSPLHF.

This clonotype turned up a few times. V is TRBV5-1 and J is TRBJ2-1; 9 bases align to TRBD2. The germline gives CDR1 SGHRS, CDR2 YFSETQ. The CDR3 sequence is 16 residues long. The ends lost 6 bases at V and 5 bases at J; junction bases unmatched: 12. CDR3 loop: CASTPYRLAGHNEQFF. The CDR3 DNA reads TGCGCCAGCACCCCGTATCGGCTAGCGGGGCACAATGAGCAGTTCTTC.

This chain links TRBV29-1 with TRBJ1-2, with D possibly being TRBD1 (5 bases). The length of the CDR3 is 12 residues. Between the trimmed V and J ends, which lost 4 bases and 2 bases, there was a span of 8 bases. Germline V gives CDR1 SQVTM, CDR2 ANQGSEA. The CDR3 reads CSVGSGNYGYTF. In nucleotides, the CDR3 is TGCAGCGTTGGGTCAGGGAACTATGGCTACACCTTC.

The rearrangement uses TRBV10-3 and TRBJ2-3, with unresolved D. The ends were cut back, 2 bases at V and 2 bases at J, with 17 bases in the middle. Germline V gene data show CDR1 as ENHRY and CDR2 as SYGVKD. The CDR3 spans 17 residues. The CDR3 nucleotides read TGTGCCATCAGTGAGGTGGTGTTGACTGCTCTCACAGATACGCAGTATTTT. Its protein product is CAISEVVLTALTDTQYF.

The gene calls are TRBV6-5 and TRBJ1-6; D gene unclear. This CDR3 contains 17 residues. CDR1 is MNHEY, CDR2 SVGAGI, per germline. Deletions cut 7 bases from V and 0 bases from J, with 16 bases between. CDR3 residues: CASTPGRQSSYNSPLHF. CDR3 nucleotides: TGTGCCAGCACTCCAGGTCGGCAGAGCTCCTATAATTCACCCCTCCACTTT.

This clonotype has more than one count but fewer than ten. As DNA, the CDR3 is TGTGCCAGCAACGCACCGGGCGAGCCCCAGCATTTT. Protein: CASNAPGEPQHF. V and J are TRBV12-3 or TRBV12-4 and TRBJ1-5; D is unresolved. The CDR3 has 12 residues. Trimming cost V 7 bases and J 8 bases, with 12 bases left between them.

This clonotype was recorded a few times. A read error may account for a junction end that differs from germline. In DNA, the CDR3 is TGTGCCAGCAGCATAGCGGGCCCCCCCTACAATGAGCAGTTCTTC. Encoded protein: CASSIAGPPYNEQFF. The chain joins TRBV7-2 to TRBJ2-1; TRBD2 matches at 7 bases. The CDR3 sequence is 15 residues long. Germline V CDR1 and CDR2: SGHTA, FQGNSA.

Comment on this clonotype: No DNA is shown, since the ends of the CDR3 on it are uncertain; the CDR3 is the one TCRdb lists. This sequence joins TRBV7-9 and TRBJ1-2. Ends included, the CDR3 has 11 residues. Germline loops: CDR1 SEHNR, CDR2 FQNEAQ (reference sequence). CDR3 sequence reads: CASSVAQGTTF.

The V call is TRBV29-1, the J call TRBJ2-3; D is perhaps TRBD1 or TRBD2 (5 bases each). The length of the CDR3 is 16 residues. Germline V CDR1 and CDR2: SQVTM, ANQGSEA. V was trimmed by 1 base and J by 4 bases, leaving 18 bases between them. CDR3 in amino acids: CSVEAGQSQIADTQYF. The CDR3 bases are TGCAGCGTTGAAGCGGGGCAGTCCCAGATCGCAGATACGCAGTATTTT.

Many counts were recorded for this clonotype. The chain recombines TRBV11-2 with TRBJ1-1, with D possibly being TRBD1 (5 bases). The ends were cut back, 2 bases at V and 4 bases at J, with 11 bases in the middle. CDR1 and CDR2 (germline): SGHAT, FQNNGV. This CDR3 spans 14 amino acids. This CDR3 is CASSLYGGSTEAFF. Here the CDR3 DNA reads TGTGCCAGCAGCTTATACGGGGGTAGCACTGAAGCTTTCTTT.

DNA of the CDR3: TGCAGTGCCCAGGCCTCTCCCCCAGCCAAAAACATTCAGTACTTC. It codes for CSAQASPPAKNIQYF. The chain couples TRBV20-1 to TRBJ2-4; D call uncertain. Trimming cost V 6 bases and J 0 bases, with 15 bases left between them. The CDR3 is 15 amino acids. The V gene's germline CDR1 is DFQATT and CDR2 SNEGSKA (reference sequence).

This clonotype was counted between two and nine times. The rearrangement uses TRBV7-9 and TRBJ2-5; a possible D gene is TRBD1 (6 bases). Germline V gives CDR1 SEHNR, CDR2 FQNEAQ (reference sequence). Trimming cost V 6 bases and J 1 base, with 18 bases left between them. The length of the CDR3 is 16 residues. The CDR3 region has the DNA TGTGCCAGCAGGTTTACCCTACAGGGACCCCAAGAGACCCAGTACTTC. Amino acids: CASRFTLQGPQETQYF.

The rearrangement joins TRBV11-2 to TRBJ1-1; possibly TRBD1 for D (6 bases). Per germline, CDR1 SGHAT and CDR2 FQNNGV. This CDR3 has 15 residues. The V gene lost 6 bases and the J gene lost 6 bases, with 20 bases spanning the gap. The CDR3 DNA sequence: TGTGCCAGCAGTTCTCGCTCGGGGGGGCCACCTGAAGCTTTCTTT. It yields the protein CASSSRSGGPPEAFF.